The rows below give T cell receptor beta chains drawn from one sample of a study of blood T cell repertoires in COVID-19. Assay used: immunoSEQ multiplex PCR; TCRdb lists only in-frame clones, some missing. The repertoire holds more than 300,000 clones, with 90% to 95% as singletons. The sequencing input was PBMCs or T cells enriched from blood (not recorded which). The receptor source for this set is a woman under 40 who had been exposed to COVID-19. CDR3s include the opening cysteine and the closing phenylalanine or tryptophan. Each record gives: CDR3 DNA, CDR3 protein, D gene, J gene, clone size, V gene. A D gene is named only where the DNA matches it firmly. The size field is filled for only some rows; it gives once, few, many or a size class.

TGCAGTGTTTCCGGGACAGGGGAAGCTTTCTTT	CSVSGTGEAFF	TRBD1	TRBJ1-1	once	TRBV20-1
TGTGCCACCAGTGAAAGTGGCAGCGGCAAGGTACAGTCCTTC	CATSESGSGKVQSF	-	TRBJ1-2	once	TRBV24-1
TGTGCCAGTAGGGGTCACGGTAGGGACAGCTCCTACGAGCAGTACTTC	CASRGHGRDSSYEQYF	TRBD1	TRBJ2-7	-	TRBV19
TGTGCCAGCAGTCGAGCCTACGAGCAGTACTTC	CASSRAYEQYF	-	TRBJ2-7	-	TRBV5-5
TGTGCCAGCAGTTTGTGGGAGAACAATGAGCAGTTCTTC	CASSLWENNEQFF	-	TRBJ2-1	-	TRBV12-3/TRBV12-4
TGTGCCAGCAGCCAACCCGGGACACTTACCTACGAGCAGTACTTC	CASSQPGTLTYEQYF	-	TRBJ2-7	-	TRBV5-6
TGTGCCAGCATGGGGCGGATTAATGAAAAACTGTTTTTT	CASMGRINEKLFF	-	TRBJ1-4	-	TRBV27
TGTGCCAGCAGCCAAGATGCGGGAGAAGGAAACACCATATATTTT	CASSQDAGEGNTIYF	-	TRBJ1-3	once	TRBV4-2
TGTGCCACCAGTGACAGACTAGCGGGGTACAATGAGCAGTTCTTC	CATSDRLAGYNEQFF	TRBD2	TRBJ2-1	-	TRBV24-1
TGTGCCAGCAGTAAACCCGGGACAGGGGGCACTGAAGCTTTCTTT	CASSKPGTGGTEAFF	TRBD1	TRBJ1-1	-	TRBV28
TGTGCCAGCAGCCCATTGGGCGCGACAGGGCCTGAAGCTTTCTTT	CASSPLGATGPEAFF	TRBD1	TRBJ1-1	-	TRBV5-5
TGCGCCAGCACCCTACAGGTGGCAGACACTGAAGCTTTCTTT	CASTLQVADTEAFF	-	TRBJ1-1	-	TRBV5-1
TGTGCCAGCAGCCTACAGGATTCGGGCGGGGGATTAGATACGCAGTATTTT	CASSLQDSGGGLDTQYF	TRBD2	TRBJ2-3	-	TRBV28
TGTGCCAGCAGTCCCCGGACAGGGGGCGGCAACACCATATATTTT	CASSPRTGGGNTIYF	TRBD1	TRBJ1-3	few	TRBV27